This TCR beta chain was sequenced in a study of low-dose radiotherapy and immunotherapy resistance in tumors. Study-level information: With fractions of 0.5 Gy given every 2 weeks, Cohort 1 accumulated a total of 6.5 Gy. Intravenous administration to patients comprised nivolumab at 240 mg every two weeks and ipilimumab at 1 mg/kg every six weeks.

Looked up from germline, CDR1 is MNHEY and CDR2 is SVGEGT. This CDR3 spans 11 amino acids. Trimming cost V 11 bases and J 8 bases, with 13 bases left between them. Gene-specific TRAV and TRBV primers were used for first-strand cDNA, covering alpha and beta chains. It was with a constant-region primer and a V-primer adapter that TCRs were amplified over roughly 19 PCR cycles. TCRdb processed the reads anew with MiXCR; each CDR3 protein has one entry. The repertoire holds more than 45,000 distinct CDR3 sequences, 25% seen once, with under 6.5% in the top ten. Noted time point: before trial treatment. This clonotype was counted at least ten times.

The genes are TRBV6-2 or TRBV6-3 and TRBJ2-1, with D hard to call. The material sequenced was PBMCs, taken before treatment. This clonotype originated in a male donor with prostate cancer. CDR3 sequence: CAVPRWDEQFF. The CDR3 DNA is TGTGCCGTTCCACGGTGGGATGAGCAGTTCTTC.